Reported below is one TCR beta chain. Sequencing was performed with immunoSEQ multiplex PCR; in TCRdb, only in-frame clones are kept and a portion is missing. The sample consists of around 250,000 clones, roughly nine tenths of them appearing once. The entry originates in a study of blood T cell repertoires in COVID-19. The CDR3 consists of 13 residues. Trimming took off 1 base at V and 2 bases at J, with 9 bases between the two ends. Germline V gene sequence: CDR1 GTSNPN, CDR2 SVGIG (reference sequence). The TCR comes from a woman aged 40-49 years who had recovered from COVID-19. The genes are TRBV30 and TRBJ2-7, with D tentatively TRBD1 (6 bases). The sequenced sample was peripheral blood. The CDR3 is CAWSEGEAYEQYV. CDR3 coding DNA: TGTGCCTGGAGTGAGGGGGAAGCCTACGAGCAGTACGTC.